This paragraph covers one TCR beta chain sequence. Antigen specificity is unknown. These data come from a study of cytomegalovirus exposure and HLA in healthy donors. Study context: Among the 300 to 400 donors who were genotyped, about 84% fell in the genetic ancestry cluster that is associated with self-reported Caucasian donors.

CDR3 length: 13 amino acids. V was pared by 8 bases and J by 8 bases, with 15 bases between. CDR1 and CDR2 from the germline V gene are MDHEN and SYDVKM. Study results and limitations: In terms of immune exposure information, only CMV serostatus was available. Later analysis demonstrated an association between a missense DCLRE1C variant and TCR beta V- and J-gene trimming. Highly shared sequence variants in one cluster were likely a sequencing artifact.

With 60 Vbeta and 13 Jbeta primers, the PCR was carried out. Here immunoSEQ multiplex PCR was the method, and the copy in TCRdb shows in-frame clones only, minus some. The table records approximately 100,000 clones, roughly 79% of them present only once. The clonotype originates from a woman aged 25 to 45 in good health and CMV-seronegative. What was sequenced was PBMCs. The chain has TRBV28 and TRBJ1-4; the D is unclear. This CDR3 reads CASYLRGDEKLFF. CDR3 bases: TGTGCCAGCTACCTTCGGGGAGACGAAAAACTGTTTTTT.